This T cell receptor (beta chain) was recorded in a study of post-analysis software for immune sequencing data. Findings and limits, study-wide: Patients used a few TRBV segments, including TRBV5-6, TRBV5-1 and TRBV20-1, more often than controls.

Germline CDR1 reads SGHRS; CDR2 reads YFSETQ. V lost 5 bases, J lost 4 bases, and 12 bases lay in between. The CDR3 runs to 13 residues. The library was made from cDNA and included unique molecular identifiers. Each CDR3 protein gets one entry after TCRdb re-called the PCR reads with MiXCR. The sample consists of more than 500,000 distinct CDR3 sequences, around 36% of them appearing once. This clonotype was seen a single time. Its target is unknown. The sequenced material came from blood. The chain carries TRBV5-1 and TRBJ1-2, with D perhaps TRBD1 (5 bases). This sequence originates from a girl aged 2 to 17 with multiple sclerosis. CDR3 in DNA: TGCGCCAGCAGAATGGACACCTCCTATGGCTACACCTTC. Its translation: CASRMDTSYGYTF.